The 23 T cell receptor beta chains given below trace back to one sample, sequenced in a study of cytomegalovirus exposure and HLA in healthy donors. It was with 60 Vbeta and 13 Jbeta primers that the PCR ran. Repertoires were generated with immunoSEQ multiplex PCR, while TCRdb's copy carries only in-frame clones and drops some. The sample features under 100,000 clones, with approximately 4.2% in its top ten. The specimen was PBMCs. The receptors here all came from a man younger than 45 in good health and CMV-seronegative.

This chain joins TRBV18 and TRBJ2-7; D is perhaps TRBD2 (5 bases). CDR1 is KGHSH, CDR2 LQKENI, per germline. The CDR3 length is 16 residues. Trimming removed 2 bases from V and 0 bases from J, with 14 bases in between. The DNA of the CDR3 is TGTGCCAGCTCACCAAGGAATAGCGCGAGCTCCTACGAGCAGTACTTC. Its translation: CASSPRNSASSYEQYF.

This chain uses TRBV19 with TRBJ1-2, with 7 positions matching TRBD1. The CDR3 is 14 amino acids. J gave up 6 bases and V 3 bases, and 7 bases lay outside the gene matches. Germline V gene data show CDR1 as LNHDA and CDR2 as SQIVND (reference sequence). CDR3 in amino acids: CASSMSGQANGYTF. The CDR3 nucleotides read TGTGCCAGTAGTATGAGTGGACAGGCTAATGGCTACACCTTC.

CDR3 DNA: TGTGCCACCAGCAGAGATGGGGGAACTAGCGGGAGCGGCGAGACCCAGTACTTC. Amino acid sequence: CATSRDGGTSGSGETQYF. This chain uses TRBV15 with TRBJ2-5; 11 positions agree with TRBD2. V shed 0 bases, J shed 5 bases, and the junction held 11 bases outside the gene matches. Germline-derived CDR1 and CDR2 are LNHNV and YYDKDF (reference sequence). CDR3 length: 18 residues.

The V and J genes are TRBV11-3 and TRBJ2-7; perhaps TRBD2 as D (5 bases). The CDR3 is made up of 14 amino acids. Germline-derived CDR1 and CDR2 are SGHNT and YENEEA. The V end was cut by 1 base, the J end by 3 bases, with 10 bases between. The CDR3 DNA is TGTGCCAGCAGCTTAGGCGGCGGGCTCTACGAGCAGTACTTC. This gives the protein CASSLGGGLYEQYF.

The J gene is TRBJ2-2, the V gene TRBV7-9; tentatively, D is TRBD1 (6 bases). V lost 5 bases and J 5 bases, leaving 18 bases between the germline ends. The CDR3 consists of 16 residues. CDR1 is SEHNR, CDR2 FQNEAQ, per germline (reference sequence). The CDR3 loop reads CASSPNRASGTGELFF. The DNA of the CDR3 is TGTGCCAGCAGCCCTAACAGGGCCTCAGGGACCGGGGAGCTGTTTTTT. Based on the CDR3 plus reference TRBV7-9 and TRBJ2-2, the full variable domain is DTGVSQNPRHKITKRGQNVTFRCDPISEHNRLYWYRQTLGQGPEFLTYFQNEAQLEKSRLLSDRFSAERPKGSFSTLEIQRTEQGDSAMYLCASSPNRASGTGELFFGEGSRLTVL.

The chain uses TRBV9 and TRBJ2-1; D gene ambiguous. Germline values: CDR1 SGDLS, CDR2 YYNGEE. This CDR3 contains 16 residues. Trimming pared 4 bases from V and 0 bases from J, leaving 14 bases between. CDR3 amino acids: CASSPSISSSYNEQFF. CDR3 DNA: TGTGCCAGCAGCCCCAGTATTTCTAGCTCCTACAATGAGCAGTTCTTC.

The chain couples TRBV10-3 to TRBJ2-3, with D uncertain. The germline V gene has CDR1 ENHRY and CDR2 SYGVKD. The CDR3 consists of 15 residues. The V gene lost 0 bases and the J gene lost 2 bases, with 9 bases spanning the gap. In nucleotides, the CDR3 is TGTGCCATCAGTGAGTCGGATCAGGACACAGATACGCAGTATTTT. Residues: CAISESDQDTDTQYF.

V gene TRBV5-5 combines with J gene TRBJ1-3; TRBD1 is a possible D gene (6 bases). Trimming cost V 1 base and J 0 bases, with 14 bases left between them. The CDR3 contains 17 residues. Germline CDR1 reads SGHKS; CDR2 reads YYEKEE (reference sequence). Here the CDR3 reads CASSLIGGPRSGNTIYF. In DNA, the CDR3 is TGTGCCAGCAGCTTGATCGGGGGGCCTCGCTCTGGAAACACCATATATTTT.

The V and J genes are TRBV5-1 and TRBJ1-4; D remains ambiguous. Germline V CDR1 and CDR2: SGHRS, YFSETQ. The CDR3 consists of 14 residues. V shed 0 bases and J shed 10 bases, with 13 bases lying between them. The CDR3 DNA follows: TGCGCCAGCAGCTTGGCCCCAGATGGTCCAAAACTGTTTTTT. Residues: CASSLAPDGPKLFF. The full variable domain, in which reference TRBV5-1 and TRBJ1-4 provide the parts outside the CDR3, is KAGVTQTPRYLIKTRGQQVTLSCSPISGHRSVSWYQQTPGQGLQFLFEYFSETQRNKGNFPGRFSGRQFSNSRSEMNVSTLELGDSALYLCASSLAPDGPKLFFGSGTQLSVL.

The chain combines TRBV5-1 with TRBJ1-1; D may be TRBD1 (6 bases). V was cut by 2 bases and J by 6 bases, with 8 bases left in between. The CDR3 consists of 12 residues. Looked up from germline, CDR1 is SGHRS and CDR2 is YFSETQ. CDR3 sequence: CASSFRGPEAFF. In DNA, the CDR3 is TGCGCCAGCAGCTTCAGGGGACCTGAAGCTTTCTTT.

The chain combines TRBV6-5 with TRBJ2-1, with a tentative D call TRBD2 (6 bases). The V gene's germline CDR1 is MNHEY and CDR2 SVGAGI. The CDR3 runs to 15 residues. Between the trimmed V and J ends, which lost 6 bases and 7 bases, there was a span of 19 bases. The CDR3 protein is CASSRGGRLGNEQFF. CDR3 sequence (DNA): TGTGCCAGCAGCCGAGGTGGGAGGCTGGGGAATGAGCAGTTCTTC.

The chain couples TRBV19 to TRBJ2-1; possibly TRBD1 for D (6 bases). Germline assignment: CDR1 LNHDA and CDR2 SQIVND (reference sequence). The CDR3 has 14 residues. V was clipped by 6 bases and J by 0 bases, with 9 bases between them. The CDR3 protein is CASRRTVSYNEQFF. The CDR3 nucleotides are TGTGCCAGTAGACGGACAGTCTCCTACAATGAGCAGTTCTTC.

The chain links TRBV11-2 to TRBJ2-7; D unclear. Germline V gives CDR1 SGHAT, CDR2 FQNNGV. The length of the CDR3 is 13 residues. With 1 base removed from V and 4 bases from J, the gap between germline ends came to 8 bases. The CDR3 DNA reads as TGTGCCAGCAGCTTAGCCCCAGGATACGAGCAGTACTTC. Translated, it gives CASSLAPGYEQYF.

J is TRBJ2-1 and V is TRBV5-1, with a possible D match to TRBD2 (5 bases). The CDR3 has 13 amino acids. Germline V gene lookup returns CDR1 SGHRS and CDR2 YFSETQ. V was pared by 5 bases and J by 4 bases, with 10 bases between. CDR3 DNA sequence: TGCGCCAGCAGATCGGACTCGTACAATGAGCAGTTCTTC. It encodes CASRSDSYNEQFF.

V and J are TRBV6-5 and TRBJ2-5, with 9 bases that match TRBD2. The CDR3 extends over 15 amino acids. The junction had 6 bases not matched to a gene; V was cut back by 4 bases and J by 3 bases. Germline values: CDR1 MNHEY, CDR2 SVGAGI. CDR3 amino acids: CASSSARLAEETQYF. The CDR3 DNA reads TGTGCCAGCAGTTCCGCACGACTAGCGGAAGAGACCCAGTACTTC.

J is TRBJ2-1 and V is TRBV5-5; 12 nucleotides line up with TRBD2. This CDR3 comprises 17 residues. The junction had 12 bases not matched to a gene; V was cut back by 4 bases and J by 7 bases. Per germline, CDR1 SGHKS and CDR2 YYEKEE (reference sequence). CDR3 nucleotides: TGTGCCAGCAGCCCAACTAGCGGGAGGCCCACCGGGAATGAGCAGTTCTTC. It codes for CASSPTSGRPTGNEQFF.

The rearrangement links TRBV6-6 to TRBJ1-5; D gene unclear. The V gene lost 7 bases and the J gene lost 3 bases, with 16 bases spanning the gap. The CDR3 contains 15 residues. Germline CDR1 MNHNY, CDR2 SVGAGI (reference sequence). CDR3 in amino acids: CASTPTESYNQPQHF. The CDR3 DNA sequence: TGTGCCAGCACCCCGACGGAGTCCTACAATCAGCCCCAGCATTTT.

The chain couples TRBV30 to TRBJ2-7; D is perhaps TRBD1 (6 bases). The CDR3 has 13 amino acids. V shed 2 bases and J shed 4 bases, with 12 bases lying between them. Germline lookup yields CDR1 GTSNPN and CDR2 SVGIG (reference sequence). CDR3 DNA sequence: TGTGCCTGGAGTCAGGGGTTTGGTTACGAGCAGTACTTC. Translating it yields CAWSQGFGYEQYF.

The rearrangement links TRBV6-1 to TRBJ2-4, with TRBD1 identical over 7 bases. Germline lookup yields CDR1 MNHNS and CDR2 SASEGT. J lost 8 bases, V lost 8 bases, and 12 bases had no gene match. The CDR3 has 14 amino acids. This chain's CDR3 is CASLRRQGVDIQYF. The CDR3 DNA follows: TGTGCCAGCCTCAGGAGGCAGGGGGTCGACATTCAGTACTTC.

The chain carries TRBV7-6 and TRBJ2-3; possibly TRBD2 for D (5 bases). The CDR3 totals 12 residues. V was pared by 8 bases and J by 2 bases, with 8 bases between. The germline V gene encodes CDR1 SGHVS and CDR2 FNYEAQ. This CDR3 reads CASAEATDTQYF. As DNA, the CDR3 is TGTGCCAGCGCGGAGGCCACAGATACGCAGTATTTT.

The chain combines TRBV5-6 with TRBJ2-7; no definite D call. CDR1 is SGHDT, CDR2 YYEEEE, per germline. CDR3 length: 12 residues. The V end lost 2 bases, the J end lost 1 base, and 4 bases lay between the germline ends. The CDR3 reads CASSFLSYEQYF. The CDR3 DNA is TGTGCCAGCAGCTTTTTATCCTACGAGCAGTACTTC.

J is TRBJ2-7 and V is TRBV6-5, with TRBD1 matching 9 bases. The CDR3 is made up of 15 amino acids. V trimming: 5 bases; J trimming: 0 bases; junction bases outside the gene matches: 5. Germline V lookup: CDR1 MNHEY, CDR2 SVGAGI. The CDR3 loop is CASSRTGVLSYEQYF. Written as DNA, the CDR3 is TGTGCCAGCAGTCGGACAGGGGTCCTCTCCTACGAGCAGTACTTC.

V gene TRBV30 combines with J gene TRBJ2-1; 7 bases align to TRBD2. With V trimmed by 2 bases and J by 4 bases, 8 bases remained unmatched. The CDR3 spans 15 residues. Germline values: CDR1 GTSNPN, CDR2 SVGIG (reference sequence). CDR3 in amino acids: CAWSLGREHYNEQFF. The CDR3 nucleotides read TGTGCCTGGAGTCTTGGGAGGGAGCATTACAATGAGCAGTTCTTC.